Below, 28 T cell receptor beta chains from the same sample are listed, as sequenced in a study of molecular identifiers for immune sequencing clone quantification. TCRdb re-called the PCR reads through MiXCR, storing one row per CDR3 protein. The sample carries about half a million distinct CDR3 sequences, around 23% recorded once. The sequenced sample consisted of naive CD8+ T cells from blood, with Jurkat cell RNA spiked in. Regarding subset: FACS-sorted CD8+CD4-CCR7+CD45RA+ naive T cells. These receptors all stem from a human donor in good health. Some libraries in this study had Jurkat cell RNA spiked in.

There are a few counts of this clonotype. The chain links TRBV12-3 or TRBV12-4 to TRBJ1-3, with D possibly TRBD1 on 5 matching bases. The CDR3 length is 14 residues. The V end was cut by 3 bases, the J end by 2 bases, with 8 bases between. The CDR3, as DNA: TGTGCCAGCAGTTTGTTGACAGCTGGAAACACCATATATTTT. This codes for CASSLLTAGNTIYF.

This clonotype has at least ten counts. DNA for the CDR3: TGTGCCAGCAGCCACGGACAGGGGGCGTTCGAGCAGTACTTC. Protein product: CASSHGQGAFEQYF. V gene TRBV4-2 combines with J gene TRBJ2-7, with 11 bases fitting TRBD1. Germline loops: CDR1 LGHNA, CDR2 YNFKEQ. V lost 3 bases, J lost 6 bases, and 4 bases stayed unmatched. CDR3 length: 14 amino acids.

Comments on this clonotype: A junction boundary mismatches the germline segment, possibly from a read error. V and J are TRBV27 and TRBJ2-7; tentatively, D is TRBD1 (6 bases). There are 14 residues in the CDR3. The germline CDR1 and CDR2 sequences are MNHEY and SMNVEV (reference sequence). Here the CDR3 reads CASSFTGFGYEQCF. The CDR3 nucleotides are TGTGCCAGCAGTTTCACAGGGTTCGGCTACGAGCAGTGCTTC.

This clonotype was seen a few times. The limits of the CDR3 on the DNA are not certain, so only TCRdb's listed CDR3 is given. The chain has TRBV3-1 and TRBJ2-6; the tabulated D call, TRBD2, remains unverified against the DNA. The CDR3 spans 15 residues, counting both ends. Germline V CDR1 and CDR2: LGHDT, YNNKEL (reference sequence). CDR3 region: CASSLGTFGANVLTF.

This clonotype was counted once. A read error may account for a junction end that differs from germline. The chain couples TRBV27 to TRBJ1-5, with TRBD1 identical over 8 bases. This CDR3 is 16 amino acids long. Germline V gene sequence: CDR1 MNHEY, CDR2 SMNVEV (reference sequence). Here the CDR3 reads CASSLSLGQANQPQQF. CDR3 sequence (DNA): TGTGCCAGCAGTCTCTCCTTGGGACAGGCGAATCAGCCCCAGCAGTTT.

A word on this clonotype: Since a much larger clone is just one base distant, this may be a read error. This chain joins TRBV9 and TRBJ2-3, with D perhaps matching TRBD2 (5 bases). This CDR3 contains 16 residues. Germline-derived CDR1 and CDR2 are SGDLS and YYNGEE. Between the trimmed V and J ends, which lost 1 base and 5 bases, there was a span of 17 bases. CDR3 nucleotides: TGTGCCAGCAGCGTACAAGCAGGACGGGGAGTAGATACGCAGTATTTT. Protein sequence: CASSVQAGRGVDTQYF.

The chain employs TRBV4-1 and TRBJ2-7; the D is unclear. V lost 3 bases, J lost 0 bases, and 12 bases lay in between. The CDR3 is 15 residues long. Germline CDR1 reads MGHRA; CDR2 reads YSYEKL. In DNA, the CDR3 is TGCGCCAGCAGCCAGGCGAATTCCTACTCCTACGAGCAGTACTTC. The encoded protein is CASSQANSYSYEQYF.

The J gene is TRBJ1-3, the V gene TRBV3-1; D uncertain. Trimming removed 4 bases at V and 4 bases at J, with 20 bases between. Germline assignment: CDR1 LGHDT and CDR2 YNNKEL (reference sequence). This CDR3 is 17 amino acids long. For the CDR3, the DNA is TGTGCCAGCAGCCTAAAGACCCAACCTATCTCCGGAAACACCATATATTTT. It translates to CASSLKTQPISGNTIYF.

The V gene is TRBV27, the J gene TRBJ1-2; no firm D call. The CDR3 is 15 amino acids. V lost 4 bases, J lost 2 bases, and 14 bases lay in between. Germline assignment: CDR1 MNHEY and CDR2 SMNVEV (reference sequence). The CDR3 loop reads CASSSGSRLNYGYTF. Here the CDR3 DNA reads TGTGCCAGCAGTTCCGGGTCTCGGTTAAACTATGGCTACACCTTC.

The rearrangement links TRBV29-1 to TRBJ2-7, with D possibly being TRBD1 (6 bases). Germline loops: CDR1 SQVTM, CDR2 ANQGSEA. The CDR3 totals 16 residues. V gave up 0 bases and J gave up 0 bases, with 15 bases separating them. Written as DNA, the CDR3 is TGCAGCGTTGAAGATTGGGGGCAGTATGACTCCTACGAGCAGTACTTC. Translated: CSVEDWGQYDSYEQYF.

The chain uses TRBV7-9 and TRBJ2-7; 12 nucleotides line up with TRBD2. The CDR3 extends over 17 amino acids. After removal of 4 bases from V and 6 bases from J, the junction contained 13 bases not matched to a gene. CDR1 and CDR2 (germline): SEHNR, FQNEAQ (reference sequence). The CDR3 region has the DNA TGTGCCAGCAGCTCTAGCGGGAGGGCCGCCCCGGAGATCGAGCAGTACTTC. As protein: CASSSSGRAAPEIEQYF.

A note on this clonotype: Since the CDR3 does not end with the conserved phenylalanine or tryptophan, this likely comes from a read error. The V gene is TRBV14, the J gene TRBJ2-1; 7 bases agree with TRBD1. V lost 1 base and J lost 0; bases outside the gene matches: 6. This CDR3 is built from 17 residues. The germline gives CDR1 SGHDN, CDR2 FVKESK. In DNA, the CDR3 is TGTGCCAGCAGCCAAGGACAGGGAGTGAGCTCCTACAATGAGCAGTTCGTC. It translates to CASSQGQGVSSYNEQFV.

The chain has TRBV6-2 or TRBV6-3 and TRBJ2-2; 11 bases are a match to TRBD1. CDR1 and CDR2 from the germline V gene are MNHEY and SVGEGT. The trim removed 0 bases at V and 6 bases at J, leaving 9 bases unmatched. The CDR3 totals 18 residues. The CDR3 DNA is TGTGCCAGCAGTTACTCAGTAAAGGACAGGGGGCGCCCCGGGGAGCTGTTTTTT. The encoded protein is CASSYSVKDRGRPGELFF.

This rearrangement joins TRBV7-9 to TRBJ2-1; 9 bases are shared with TRBD1. Germline V gene sequence: CDR1 SEHNR, CDR2 FQNEAQ (reference sequence). This CDR3 region has 15 residues. The V gene end was trimmed by 4 bases and the J gene end by 6 bases; junction bases not matched to a gene: 7. The chain's CDR3 is CASSSPGTGINEQFF. CDR3 sequence (DNA): TGTGCCAGCAGCTCTCCCGGGACAGGGATCAATGAGCAGTTCTTC.

Of note for this clonotype: A junction boundary mismatches the germline segment, possibly from a read error. The rearrangement joins TRBV12-3 or TRBV12-4 to TRBJ1-1; D remains unclear. The CDR3 loop spans 15 amino acids. The CDR3 here is CASSFEVRAPTKAFF. CDR3 coding DNA: TGTGCCAGCAGTTTTGAAGTGAGAGCGCCCACTAAAGCTTTCTTT.

Comment on this clonotype: This likely came from a read error, as a far larger clone is one base away. The CDR3 DNA is TGTGCCTGGAGTTTGAACACTGGAGCTTTCTTT. Translation gives CAWSLNTGAFF. This chain connects TRBV30 to TRBJ1-1; D is uncertain. Germline loops: CDR1 GTSNPN, CDR2 SVGIG (reference sequence). The CDR3 contains 11 residues.

The chain carries TRBV7-8 and TRBJ1-6; D call uncertain. Germline CDR1 and CDR2: SGHVS and FQNEAQ. Trimming shortened V by 9 bases and J by 1 base, and 13 bases separated the two germline ends. The CDR3 contains 15 residues. The CDR3 DNA reads TGTGCCAGTACCTTGGGAGGATCCTATAATTCACCCCTCCACTTT. Translated, it gives CASTLGGSYNSPLHF.

With respect to this clonotype: At one boundary the junction diverges from the germline segment, which might be a read error. CDR3 amino acids: CARSQVPGIFTDTQYF. The CDR3 nucleotides read TGCGCCCGCAGCCAAGTTCCAGGGATTTTCACAGATACGCAGTATTTT. The chain couples TRBV4-3 to TRBJ2-3, with D possibly being TRBD1 (5 bases). The length of the CDR3 is 16 residues. Germline V gene data show CDR1 as LGHNA and CDR2 as YSLEER.

V and J are TRBV6-1 and TRBJ1-1; maybe TRBD1 (5 bases). The CDR3 consists of 10 residues. Germline CDR1 is MNHNS and CDR2 is SASEGT. V dropped 9 bases and J dropped 4 bases, with 6 bases sitting between them. Here the CDR3 reads CASGGTEAFF. The CDR3 DNA reads TGTGCCAGTGGGGGCACTGAAGCTTTCTTT.

The chain carries TRBV7-9 and TRBJ2-7; D remains unclear. With 8 bases removed from V and 9 bases from J, the gap between germline ends came to 23 bases. CDR1 and CDR2 from the germline V gene are SEHNR and FQNEAQ (reference sequence). This CDR3 is built from 14 residues. CDR3 sequence: CASRPLAAQSAQYF. The CDR3 DNA reads as TGTGCCAGCCGCCCCCTCGCGGCCCAGTCCGCGCAGTACTTC.

The table lists this clonotype with many counts. J is TRBJ1-5 and V is TRBV24-1; 10 positions match TRBD1. This CDR3 spans 15 amino acids. V lost 3 bases to trimming and J lost 6 bases; unmatched junction nucleotides: 4. Germline V gene lookup returns CDR1 KGHDR and CDR2 SFDVKD. CDR3 bases: TGTGCCACCAGTGATACCGGGACAGGGGTTCAGCCCCAGCATTTT. Protein product: CATSDTGTGVQPQHF.

Many counts were recorded for this clonotype. This chain joins TRBV10-3 and TRBJ2-2; D is undetermined. V was cut by 3 bases and J by 0 bases, with 5 bases left in between. This CDR3 contains 14 residues. Germline CDR1 is ENHRY and CDR2 is SYGVKD. As DNA, the CDR3 is TGTGCCATCAGTGACAACGCGAACACCGGGGAGCTGTTTTTT. Protein sequence: CAISDNANTGELFF.

This clonotype was observed at least ten times. The rearrangement uses TRBV30 and TRBJ2-1; D is unclear. The CDR3 runs to 12 residues. The germline gives CDR1 GTSNPN, CDR2 SVGIG (reference sequence). Trimming removed 2 bases from V and 6 bases from J, with 8 bases in between. The DNA for the CDR3 is TGTGCCTGGAGTCTAGGGCCCAATGAGCAGTTCTTC. Protein product: CAWSLGPNEQFF.

The V gene is TRBV6-2 or TRBV6-3, the J gene TRBJ1-5; D possibly corresponds to TRBD1 (5 bases). This CDR3 has 16 amino acids. The germline gives CDR1 MNHEY, CDR2 SVGEGT. The V end was cut by 0 bases, the J end by 0 bases, with 9 bases between. CDR3 protein: CASSYSPGHSNQPQHF. In nucleotides, the CDR3 is TGTGCCAGCAGTTACTCGCCAGGGCATAGCAATCAGCCCCAGCATTTT.

This clonotype was recorded a few times. The chain has TRBV5-1 and TRBJ1-1, with D unresolved. V lost 3 bases and J lost 1, with 10 bases in between. CDR3 length: 14 amino acids. CDR1 and CDR2 from the germline V gene are SGHRS and YFSETQ. The CDR3 region has the DNA TGCGCCAGCAGCTACCCAGAGAAGAACACTGAAGCTTTCTTT. Translating gives CASSYPEKNTEAFF.

In this sample, this clonotype turned up many times. The chain recombines TRBV20-1 with TRBJ1-1, with 9 positions matching TRBD1. The CDR3 has 15 amino acids. CDR1 DFQATT and CDR2 SNEGSKA come from the germline V gene (reference sequence). The J segment lost 4 bases and the V segment lost 5 bases, leaving 11 bases of the junction unmatched. Here the CDR3 reads CSAFEGTGKTTEAFF. For the CDR3, the DNA is TGCAGTGCTTTCGAAGGGACAGGGAAGACCACTGAAGCTTTCTTT.

This chain joins TRBV20-1 and TRBJ2-1, with D tentatively TRBD2 (7 bases). CDR1 is DFQATT and CDR2 is SNEGSKA in the germline V gene (reference sequence). The CDR3 spans 16 residues. CDR3 amino acids: CTVPLGGGRSYNEQFF. In DNA form, the CDR3 reads TGCACTGTCCCTCTGGGGGGGGGGCGATCCTACAATGAGCAGTTCTTC.

The table lists this clonotype with many counts. The CDR3 DNA reads as TGCAGCGTTGAATGGAGGGCAAAGGGGGACTACGAGCAGTACTTC. The encoded protein is CSVEWRAKGDYEQYF. The rearrangement uses TRBV29-1 and TRBJ2-7; D may be TRBD1 or TRBD2 (6 bases each). Germline V gene lookup returns CDR1 SQVTM and CDR2 ANQGSEA. Trimming stripped 2 bases from V and 3 bases from J, with 17 bases between. The CDR3 is 15 amino acids.